Below are 7 T cell receptor beta chains sequenced from a single sample in a study of T cell responses to AZD1222 COVID-19 vaccine. Profiling relied on immunoSEQ multiplex PCR, and the TCRdb table lists in-frame clones only, not all of them. The sample holds 100,000 to 120,000 clones; roughly 90% are singletons and the top ten take around 16%. The specimen was peripheral blood, collected 28 days after the second AZD1222 dose. These TCRs come from an adult who received the AZD1222 COVID-19 vaccine.

This clone was observed a few times. The chain combines TRBV7-8 with TRBJ2-7; no clear D gene. The CDR3 length is 14 residues. V was shortened by 5 bases and J by 5 bases, with 16 bases between the two germline ends. Germline CDR1 SGHVS, CDR2 FQNEAQ. The CDR3, as DNA: TGTGCCAGCAGCCTACGCTTTGACCGGGACGAGCAGTACTTC. Translation: CASSLRFDRDEQYF.

This chain connects TRBV3-1 (or the pseudogene TRBV3-2) to TRBJ1-1, with a weak D call TRBD1 (5 bases). The CDR3 totals 13 residues. Trimming took off 3 bases at V and 7 bases at J, with 12 bases between the two ends. Germline V lookup: CDR1 LGHDT, CDR2 YNNKEL (reference sequence). CDR3 loop: CASSQGWGLEAFF. DNA of the CDR3: TGTGCCAGCAGCCAGGGGTGGGGCCTTGAAGCTTTCTTT.

This chain uses TRBV18 with TRBJ1-2, with 9 bases lining up with TRBD1. Germline loops: CDR1 KGHSH, CDR2 LQKENI. The V and J ends lost 3 bases and 6 bases, in that order; junction bases with no gene match: 8. CDR3 size: 15 residues. The CDR3: CASSPATTGGHGYTF. Here the CDR3 DNA reads TGTGCCAGCTCACCGGCTACGACAGGGGGGCATGGCTACACCTTC.

This clone appeared once. The rearrangement uses TRBV28 and TRBJ2-3, with 10 nucleotides matching TRBD1. Trimming took 2 bases from V and 1 from J; bases not matched to a gene: 3. The CDR3 has 16 residues. Germline-derived CDR1 and CDR2 are MDHEN and SYDVKM. The CDR3 reads CASSLAGTGGTDTQYF. DNA of the CDR3: TGTGCCAGCAGTTTAGCCGGGACAGGGGGCACAGATACGCAGTATTTT. Full variable domain (missing parts from reference TRBV28 and TRBJ2-3): DVKVTQSSRYLVKRTGEKVFLECVQDMDHENMFWYRQDPGLGLRLIYFSYDVKMKEKGDIPEGYSVSREKKERFSLILESASTNQTSMYLCASSLAGTGGTDTQYFGPGTRLTVL.

V and J are TRBV5-1 and TRBJ1-1; D remains unclear. From germline, CDR1 is SGHRS and CDR2 YFSETQ. The CDR3 consists of 14 residues. Trimming shortened V by 0 bases and J by 3 bases, and 9 bases separated the two germline ends. CDR3 nucleotide sequence: TGCGCCAGCAGCTTGGGACTAATCCACACTGAAGCTTTCTTT. It specifies CASSLGLIHTEAFF.

The chain carries TRBV29-1 and TRBJ2-1; D unclear. The CDR3 extends over 13 amino acids. Germline V CDR1 and CDR2: SQVTM, ANQGSEA. Between the trimmed V and J ends, which lost 4 bases and 3 bases, there was a span of 10 bases. The CDR3 sequence: CSVAPSDYNEQFF. CDR3 bases: TGCAGCGTTGCCCCCTCGGACTACAATGAGCAGTTCTTC.

The rearrangement joins TRBV6-5 to TRBJ2-7; TRBD1 is a possible D gene (6 bases). V lost 6 bases to trimming and J lost 1 base, with 13 bases between them. Germline V gene data show CDR1 as MNHEY and CDR2 as SVGAGI. The CDR3 covers 14 residues. The chain's CDR3 is CASRPTGRSYEQYF. The CDR3 DNA is TGTGCCAGCAGGCCGACAGGCCGATCCTACGAGCAGTACTTC.